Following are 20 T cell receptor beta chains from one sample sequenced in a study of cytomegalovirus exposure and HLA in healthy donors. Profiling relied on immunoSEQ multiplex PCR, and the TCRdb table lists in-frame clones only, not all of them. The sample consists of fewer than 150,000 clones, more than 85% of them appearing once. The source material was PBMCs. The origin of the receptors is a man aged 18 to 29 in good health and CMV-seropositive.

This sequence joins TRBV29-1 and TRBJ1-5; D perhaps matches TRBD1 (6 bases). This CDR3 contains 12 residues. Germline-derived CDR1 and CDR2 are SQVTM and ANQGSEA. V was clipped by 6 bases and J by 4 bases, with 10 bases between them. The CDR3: CSVAQGNQPQHF. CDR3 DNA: TGCAGCGTAGCACAGGGAAATCAGCCCCAGCATTTT.

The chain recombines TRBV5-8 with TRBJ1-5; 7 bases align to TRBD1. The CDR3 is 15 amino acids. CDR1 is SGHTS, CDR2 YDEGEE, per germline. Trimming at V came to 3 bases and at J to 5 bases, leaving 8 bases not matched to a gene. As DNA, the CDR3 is TGTGCCAGCAGCTACATACAGGGGACTTATCAGCCCCAGCATTTT. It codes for CASSYIQGTYQPQHF.

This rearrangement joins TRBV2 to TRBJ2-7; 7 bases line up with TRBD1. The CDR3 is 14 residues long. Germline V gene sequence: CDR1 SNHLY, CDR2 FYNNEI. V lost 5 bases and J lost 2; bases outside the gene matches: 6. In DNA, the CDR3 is TGTGCCAGCAGTACAGGGGCCTTGACCTACGAGCAGTACTTC. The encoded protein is CASSTGALTYEQYF.

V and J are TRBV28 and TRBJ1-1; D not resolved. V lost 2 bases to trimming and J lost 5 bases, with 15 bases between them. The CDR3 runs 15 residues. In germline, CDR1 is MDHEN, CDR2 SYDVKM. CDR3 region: CASSLPWGPGTEAFF. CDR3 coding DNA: TGTGCCAGCAGTTTACCGTGGGGTCCGGGGACTGAAGCTTTCTTT.

The CDR3 loop is CASSLRGYEQYF. The CDR3 DNA is TGTGCCAGCAGTTTAAGGGGTTACGAGCAGTACTTC. The chain recombines TRBV28 with TRBJ2-7; weak D call: TRBD1 (5 bases). The CDR3 totals 12 residues. CDR1 is MDHEN and CDR2 is SYDVKM in the germline V gene. Trimming took off 2 bases at V and 4 bases at J, with 6 bases between the two ends.

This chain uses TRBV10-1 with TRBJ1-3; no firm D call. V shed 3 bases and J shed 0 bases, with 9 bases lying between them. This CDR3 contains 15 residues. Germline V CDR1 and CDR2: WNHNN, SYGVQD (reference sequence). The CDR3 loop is CASSDRESSGNTIYF. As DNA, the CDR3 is TGCGCCAGCAGTGACCGCGAAAGCTCTGGAAACACCATATATTTT.

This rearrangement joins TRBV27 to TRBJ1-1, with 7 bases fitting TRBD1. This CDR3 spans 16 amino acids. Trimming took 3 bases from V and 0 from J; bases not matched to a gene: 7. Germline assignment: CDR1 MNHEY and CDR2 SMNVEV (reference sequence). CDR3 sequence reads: CASSFISGTVNTEAFF. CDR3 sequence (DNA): TGTGCCAGCAGTTTTATTTCCGGGACAGTGAACACTGAAGCTTTCTTT.

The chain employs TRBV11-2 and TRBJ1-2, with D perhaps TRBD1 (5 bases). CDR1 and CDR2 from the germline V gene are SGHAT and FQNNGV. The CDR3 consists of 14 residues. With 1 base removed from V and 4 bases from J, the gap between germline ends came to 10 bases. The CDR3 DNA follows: TGTGCCAGCAGCTTAGGGGGCGGGGGCTATGGCTACACCTTC. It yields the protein CASSLGGGGYGYTF.

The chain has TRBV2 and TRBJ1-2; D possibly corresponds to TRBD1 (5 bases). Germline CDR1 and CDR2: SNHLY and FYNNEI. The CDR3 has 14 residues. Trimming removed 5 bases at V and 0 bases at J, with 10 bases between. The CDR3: CASSRKTANYGYTF. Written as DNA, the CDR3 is TGTGCCAGCAGTCGAAAGACAGCTAACTATGGCTACACCTTC. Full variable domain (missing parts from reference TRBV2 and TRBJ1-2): EPEVTQTPSHQVTQMGQEVILRCVPISNHLYFYWYRQILGQKVEFLVSFYNNEISEKSEIFDDQFSVERPDGSNFTLKIRSTKLEDSAMYFCASSRKTANYGYTFGSGTRLTVV.

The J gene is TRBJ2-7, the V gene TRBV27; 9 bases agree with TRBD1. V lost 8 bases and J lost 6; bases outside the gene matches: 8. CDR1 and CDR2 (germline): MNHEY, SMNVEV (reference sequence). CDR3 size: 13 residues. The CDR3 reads CASAGTGSGEQYF. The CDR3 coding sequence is TGTGCCAGCGCCGGGACAGGGTCCGGCGAGCAGTACTTC.

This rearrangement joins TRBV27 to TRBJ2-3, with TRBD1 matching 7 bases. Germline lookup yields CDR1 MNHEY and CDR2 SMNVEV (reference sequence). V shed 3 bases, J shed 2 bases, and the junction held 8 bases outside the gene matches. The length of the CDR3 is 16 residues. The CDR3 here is CASSFVGQVLTDTQYF. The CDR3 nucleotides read TGTGCCAGCAGTTTCGTAGGACAGGTTCTCACAGATACGCAGTATTTT.

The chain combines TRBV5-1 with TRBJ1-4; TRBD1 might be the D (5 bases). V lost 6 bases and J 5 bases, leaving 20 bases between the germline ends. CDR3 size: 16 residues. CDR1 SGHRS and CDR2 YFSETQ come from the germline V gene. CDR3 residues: CASTPNPAAGNEKLFF. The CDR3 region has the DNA TGCGCCAGCACCCCGAACCCGGCCGCAGGGAATGAAAAACTGTTTTTT.

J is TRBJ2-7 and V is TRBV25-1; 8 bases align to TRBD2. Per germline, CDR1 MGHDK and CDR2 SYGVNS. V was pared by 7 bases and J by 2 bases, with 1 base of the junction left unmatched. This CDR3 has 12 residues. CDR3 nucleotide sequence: TGTGCCAGCACGGGGGGGGCCTACGAGCAGTACTTC. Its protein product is CASTGGAYEQYF.

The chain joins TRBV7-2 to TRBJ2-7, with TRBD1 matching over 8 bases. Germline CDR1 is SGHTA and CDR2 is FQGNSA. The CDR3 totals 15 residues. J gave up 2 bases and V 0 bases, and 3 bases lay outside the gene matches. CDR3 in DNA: TGTGCCAGCAGCTTAGCGGAGGACAGGGCCTACGAGCAGTACTTC. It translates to CASSLAEDRAYEQYF.

The CDR3 here is CASITVGQETQYF. The DNA of the CDR3 is TGTGCCAGCATAACAGTTGGCCAAGAGACCCAGTACTTC. V usage is TRBV2 and J usage is TRBJ2-5; D is undetermined. This CDR3 has 13 amino acids. Germline V gives CDR1 SNHLY, CDR2 FYNNEI. The V and J ends lost 7 bases and 1 base respectively, with 10 bases between them.

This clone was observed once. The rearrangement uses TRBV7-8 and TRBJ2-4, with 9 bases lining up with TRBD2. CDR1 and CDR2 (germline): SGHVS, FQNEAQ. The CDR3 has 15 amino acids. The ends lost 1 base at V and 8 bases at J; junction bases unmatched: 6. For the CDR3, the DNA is TGTGCCAGCAGCTTAGGCCTAGCGGGGAGGGACATTCAGTACTTC. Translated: CASSLGLAGRDIQYF.

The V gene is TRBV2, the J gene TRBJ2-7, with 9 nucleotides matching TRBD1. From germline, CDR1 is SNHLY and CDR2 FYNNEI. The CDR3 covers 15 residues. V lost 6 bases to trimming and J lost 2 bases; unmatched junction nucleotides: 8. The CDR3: CASSADRGPTYEQYF. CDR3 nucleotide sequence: TGTGCCAGCAGCGCGGACAGGGGCCCTACCTACGAGCAGTACTTC.

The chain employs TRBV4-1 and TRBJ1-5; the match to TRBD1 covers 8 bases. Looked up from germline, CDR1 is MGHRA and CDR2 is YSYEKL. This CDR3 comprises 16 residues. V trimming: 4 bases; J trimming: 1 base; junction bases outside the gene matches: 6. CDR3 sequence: CASSPDRGLSNQPQHF. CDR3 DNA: TGCGCCAGCAGCCCTGACAGGGGACTAAGCAATCAGCCCCAGCATTTT.

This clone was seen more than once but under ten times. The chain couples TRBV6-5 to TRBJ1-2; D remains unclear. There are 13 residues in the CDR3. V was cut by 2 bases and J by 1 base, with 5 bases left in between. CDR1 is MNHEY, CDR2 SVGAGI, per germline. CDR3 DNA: TGTGCCAGCAGTTACACGGGTAACTATGGCTACACCTTC. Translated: CASSYTGNYGYTF.

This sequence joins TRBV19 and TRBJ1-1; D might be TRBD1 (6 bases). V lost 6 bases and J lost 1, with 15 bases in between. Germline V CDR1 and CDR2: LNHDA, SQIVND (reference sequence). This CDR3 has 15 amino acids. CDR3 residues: CASSNGGDTNTEAFF. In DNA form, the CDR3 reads TGTGCCAGTAGCAACGGGGGGGACACGAACACTGAAGCTTTCTTT.